This T cell receptor (beta chain) came from a study of T cells in Graves' hyperthyroidism and ophthalmopathy. Study-wide points: Model output signaled ophthalmopathy a median approximately six months ahead of onset.

Germline loops: CDR1 SNHLY, CDR2 FYNNEI. The V segment lost 11 bases and the J segment 6 bases; nucleotides outside the gene matches: 4. There are 13 residues in the CDR3. RNA transcripts served as the template for amplifying TCR beta CDR3 regions. First-round RT-PCR of the TCR CDR3 relied on the HTBI primer set. From the multiplex PCR reads, TCRdb called clonotypes with MiXCR, one entry per CDR3 protein. The data hold about 540,000 distinct CDR3 sequences, with about 43% observed a single time. The sample holds many counts of this clonotype. No antigen is known for it. The TCR originated in a woman younger than 30 with Graves' hyperthyroidism. The chain couples TRBV2 to TRBJ1-6; 10 nucleotides match TRBD1. The sample was peripheral blood or thyroid tissue (not recorded which). CDR3 bases: TGTGCCGGGGGACAGGGGTCTAATTCACCCCTCCACTTT. It encodes CAGGQGSNSPLHF.